This TCR beta chain was documented in a study of immune characteristics of hereditary and idiopathic chronic pancreatitis. General observations from the study: Chronic pancreatitis severity scores rose with numbers of productive TCR rearrangements. Controls had less diverse, more clonal TCRbeta repertoires than both pancreatitis groups. Alcohol-related chronic pancreatitis was not included in this study.

The repertoire was sequenced with immunoSEQ multiplex PCR; TCRdb's copy has only in-frame clones and lacks some. This repertoire shows about 9,400 clones, around 79% found once; its top ten account for 13% to 15%. The CDR3 covers 14 residues. Trimming removed 5 bases from V and 2 bases from J, with 12 bases in between. Germline CDR1 and CDR2: MNHEY and SMNVEV (reference sequence). Worth noting for this clone: Its antigen is not identified.

Total pancreatectomy with islet autotransplantation was the source of the chronic pancreatitis pancreas tissue. Included chronic pancreatitis patients had no known history of diabetes. The sample was pancreas tissue with idiopathic chronic pancreatitis. V is TRBV27 and J is TRBJ1-2; a possible D gene is TRBD1 (6 bases). This sequence originates from a human donor with chronic pancreatitis. CDR3 sequence (DNA): TGTGCCAGCAGTCCCATCGGACAGAACTATGGCTACACCTTC. It translates to CASSPIGQNYGYTF.